The T cell receptor (beta chain) under discussion was sequenced for a study of blood T cells in healthy people across ages. The study's findings and limits: Both higher diversity and more naive CD4+ cells marked long-lived donors when set against aged donors. A roughly linear age-dependent decrease characterized TCR beta diversity per million T cells. Conclusively comparing naive with antigen-experienced cells was impossible with unsorted PBMCs.

This clonotype was recorded only once. Its antigen is currently unknown. Through a sample-barcoded 5' primer and a J-beta primer mix, a second PCR was run for roughly 6 to 11 cycles. Every single cDNA molecule received a tag from a template-switch adaptor with 12 random nucleotides. TCRdb used MiXCR to reprocess the 5' RACE reads, holding one entry per CDR3 protein. Of about 1.4 million distinct CDR3 sequences listed, around 59% are singletons. The sequence derives from a man between 18 and 29 years old in good health. The source material was blood.

The CDR3 spells CASSLVVRTSGYNEQFF. The CDR3 DNA reads as TGTGCCAGCAGCTTAGTCGTGCGGACTAGCGGGTACAATGAGCAGTTCTTC. This chain connects TRBV7-9 to TRBJ2-1; 11 bases map to TRBD2. With 1 base clipped from V and 4 bases from J, the junction kept 6 bases outside the gene matches. Germline assignment: CDR1 SEHNR and CDR2 FQNEAQ (reference sequence). The CDR3 contains 17 residues. Looking up the rest from reference TRBV7-9 and TRBJ2-1 gives the full variable domain: DTGVSQNPRHKITKRGQNVTFRCDPISEHNRLYWYRQTLGQGPEFLTYFQNEAQLEKSRLLSDRFSAERPKGSFSTLEIQRTEQGDSAMYLCASSLVVRTSGYNEQFFGPGTRLTVL.